The T cell receptor beta chain under discussion was sequenced for a study of blood T cell repertoires in COVID-19. Across the study: Collection of acute and convalescent COVID-19 samples took place in the United States, Italy and Spain.

There are 16 residues in the CDR3. V dropped 3 bases and J dropped 2; count of bases not matched to a gene: 9. From germline, CDR1 is SEHNR and CDR2 FQNEAQ (reference sequence). Here immunoSEQ multiplex PCR was the method, and the copy in TCRdb shows in-frame clones only, minus some. The sample lists 250,000 to 350,000 clones; around 90% were seen once. This TCR was recovered from a young man with active or convalescent COVID-19. This chain links TRBV7-9 with TRBJ1-2; 7 positions match TRBD1. The sample taken for sequencing was peripheral blood. CDR3 amino acids: CASSLDGTESNYGYTF. The DNA of the CDR3 is TGTGCCAGCAGCTTGGACGGGACAGAATCCAACTATGGCTACACCTTC.